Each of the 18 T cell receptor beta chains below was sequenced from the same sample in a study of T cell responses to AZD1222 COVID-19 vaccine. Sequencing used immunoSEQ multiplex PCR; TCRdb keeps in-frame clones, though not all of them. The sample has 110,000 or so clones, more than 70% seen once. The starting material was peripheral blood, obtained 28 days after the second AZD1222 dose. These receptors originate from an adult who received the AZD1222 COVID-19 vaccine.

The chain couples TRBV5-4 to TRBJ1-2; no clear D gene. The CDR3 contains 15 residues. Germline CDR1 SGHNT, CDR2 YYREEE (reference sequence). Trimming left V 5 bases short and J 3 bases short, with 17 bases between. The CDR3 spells CASRSRTLLDYGYTF. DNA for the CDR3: TGTGCCAGCAGGTCTCGGACCCTCCTGGACTATGGCTACACCTTC.

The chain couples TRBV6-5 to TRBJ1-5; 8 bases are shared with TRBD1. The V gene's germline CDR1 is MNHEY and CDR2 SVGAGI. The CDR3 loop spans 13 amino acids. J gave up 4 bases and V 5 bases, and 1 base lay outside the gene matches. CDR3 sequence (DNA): TGTGCCAGCAGTCGGGACAGGAATCAGCCCCAGCATTTT. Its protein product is CASSRDRNQPQHF.

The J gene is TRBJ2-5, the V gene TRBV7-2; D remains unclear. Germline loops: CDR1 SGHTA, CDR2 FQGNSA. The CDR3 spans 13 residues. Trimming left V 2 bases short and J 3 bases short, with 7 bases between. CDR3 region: CASSLPPKETQYF. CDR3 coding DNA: TGTGCCAGCAGCTTACCACCCAAAGAGACCCAGTACTTC.

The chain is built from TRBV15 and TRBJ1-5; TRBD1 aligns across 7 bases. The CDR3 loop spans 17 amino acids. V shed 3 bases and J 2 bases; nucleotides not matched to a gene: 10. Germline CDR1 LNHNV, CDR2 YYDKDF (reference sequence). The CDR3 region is CATSRPEGAGRNQPQHF. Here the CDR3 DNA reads TGTGCCACCAGCAGGCCAGAGGGGGCCGGACGCAATCAGCCCCAGCATTTT.

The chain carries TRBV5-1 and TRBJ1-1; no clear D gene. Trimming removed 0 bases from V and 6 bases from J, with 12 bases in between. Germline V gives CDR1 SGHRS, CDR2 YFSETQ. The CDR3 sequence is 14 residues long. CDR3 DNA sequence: TGCGCCAGCAGCTTGGCCACGTCGGGGTCTGAAGCTTTCTTT. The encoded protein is CASSLATSGSEAFF.

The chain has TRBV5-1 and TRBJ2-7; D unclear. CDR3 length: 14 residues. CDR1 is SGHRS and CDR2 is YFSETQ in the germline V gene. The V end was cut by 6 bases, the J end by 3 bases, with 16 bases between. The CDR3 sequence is CASTDGRSDYEQYF. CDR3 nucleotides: TGCGCCAGCACCGATGGGCGAAGCGACTACGAGCAGTACTTC.

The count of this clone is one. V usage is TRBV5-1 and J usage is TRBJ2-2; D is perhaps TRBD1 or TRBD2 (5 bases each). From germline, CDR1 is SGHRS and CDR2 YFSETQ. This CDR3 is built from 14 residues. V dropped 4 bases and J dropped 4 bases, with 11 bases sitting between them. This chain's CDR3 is CASSGGRGTGELFF. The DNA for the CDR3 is TGCGCCAGCAGCGGGGGACGGGGCACCGGGGAGCTGTTTTTT.

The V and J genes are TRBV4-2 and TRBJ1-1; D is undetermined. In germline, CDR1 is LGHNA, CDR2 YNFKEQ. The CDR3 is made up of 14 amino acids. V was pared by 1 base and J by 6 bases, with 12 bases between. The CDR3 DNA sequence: TGTGCCAGCAGCCAAGTGGGCGGTGGCTCTGAAGCTTTCTTT. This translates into CASSQVGGGSEAFF.

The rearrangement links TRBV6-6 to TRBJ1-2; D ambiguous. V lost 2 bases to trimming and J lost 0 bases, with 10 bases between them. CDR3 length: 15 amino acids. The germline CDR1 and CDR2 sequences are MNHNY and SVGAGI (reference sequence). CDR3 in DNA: TGTGCCAGCAGTTACGAAGGACGGGCTAACTATGGCTACACCTTC. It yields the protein CASSYEGRANYGYTF.

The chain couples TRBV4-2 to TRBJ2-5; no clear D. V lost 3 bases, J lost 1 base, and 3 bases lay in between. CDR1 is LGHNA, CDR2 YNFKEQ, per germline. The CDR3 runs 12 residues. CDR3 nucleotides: TGTGCCAGCAGCCACCTCCAAGAGACCCAGTACTTC. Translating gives CASSHLQETQYF.

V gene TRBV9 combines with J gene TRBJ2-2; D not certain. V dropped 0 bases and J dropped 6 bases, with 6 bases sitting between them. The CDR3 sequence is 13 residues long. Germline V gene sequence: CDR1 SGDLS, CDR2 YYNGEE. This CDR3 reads CASSVENSGELFF. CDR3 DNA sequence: TGTGCCAGCAGCGTAGAAAACTCCGGGGAGCTGTTTTTT.

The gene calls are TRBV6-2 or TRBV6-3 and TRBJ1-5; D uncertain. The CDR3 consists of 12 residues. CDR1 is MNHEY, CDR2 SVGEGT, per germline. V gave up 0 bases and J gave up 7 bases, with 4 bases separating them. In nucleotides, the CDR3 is TGTGCCAGCAGTTACTCAGGCCAGCCCCAGCATTTT. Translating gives CASSYSGQPQHF.

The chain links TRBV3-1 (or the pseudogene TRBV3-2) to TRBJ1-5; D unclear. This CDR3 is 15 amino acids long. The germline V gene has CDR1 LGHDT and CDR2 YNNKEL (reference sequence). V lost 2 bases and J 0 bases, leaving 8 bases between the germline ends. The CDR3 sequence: CASSQTINSNQPQHF. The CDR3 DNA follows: TGTGCCAGCAGCCAAACAATTAATAGCAATCAGCCCCAGCATTTT.

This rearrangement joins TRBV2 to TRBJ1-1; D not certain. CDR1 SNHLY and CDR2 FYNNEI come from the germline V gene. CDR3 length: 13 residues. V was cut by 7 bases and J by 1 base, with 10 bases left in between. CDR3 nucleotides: TGTGCCAGCATGAGCGCCGCGAACACTGAAGCTTTCTTT. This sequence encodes CASMSAANTEAFF.

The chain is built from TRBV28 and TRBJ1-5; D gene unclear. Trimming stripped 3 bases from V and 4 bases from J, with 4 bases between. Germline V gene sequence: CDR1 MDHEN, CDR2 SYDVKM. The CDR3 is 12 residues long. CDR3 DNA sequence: TGTGCCAGCAGTTTGGGTAATCAGCCCCAGCATTTT. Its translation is CASSLGNQPQHF.

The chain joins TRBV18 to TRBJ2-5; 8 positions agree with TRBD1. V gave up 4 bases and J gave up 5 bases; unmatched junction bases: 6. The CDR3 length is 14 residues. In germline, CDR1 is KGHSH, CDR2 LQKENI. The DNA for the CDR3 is TGTGCCAGCTCACGGGGACAGGATCGGGAGACCCAGTACTTC. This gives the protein CASSRGQDRETQYF. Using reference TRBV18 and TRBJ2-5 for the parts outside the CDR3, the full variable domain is NAGVMQNPRHLVRRRGQEARLRCSPMKGHSHVYWYRQLPEEGLKFMVYLQKENIIDESGMPKERFSAEFPKEGPSILRIQQVVRGDSAAYFCASSRGQDRETQYFGPGTRLLVL.

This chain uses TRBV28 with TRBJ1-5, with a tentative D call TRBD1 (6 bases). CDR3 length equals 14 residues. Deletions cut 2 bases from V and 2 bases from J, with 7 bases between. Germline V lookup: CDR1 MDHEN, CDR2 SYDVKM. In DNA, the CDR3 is TGTGCCAGCAGTTTAGGGGGCCGCAATCAGCCCCAGCATTTT. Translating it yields CASSLGGRNQPQHF.

CDR3 sequence reads: CASSSTEGTEQYF. CDR3 nucleotide sequence: TGTGCCAGCAGCTCGACGGAGGGCACCGAGCAGTACTTC. The gene calls are TRBV11-2 and TRBJ2-7, with D maybe TRBD2 (6 bases). Germline assignment: CDR1 SGHAT and CDR2 FQNNGV. The CDR3 consists of 13 residues. Trimming took off 4 bases at V and 6 bases at J, with 13 bases between the two ends.